The sequence of this T cell receptor beta chain was determined in a study of blood T cell repertoires in COVID-19. Study in general: Spain, Italy and the United States supplied samples that represented acute and convalescent COVID-19. In each case, the material was cDNA or gDNA derived from T cells, B-cell-depleted T cells, or PBMCs.

Methods used by the authors: Counts of nucleated cells, estimated from reference gene primer amplification, were obtained. Assay used: immunoSEQ multiplex PCR; TCRdb lists only in-frame clones, some missing. The V and J calls and clone size were taken over from that table, and D and trimming were inferred from the DNA. The sample gives 100,000 to 150,000 clones, about four fifths of which show up once; 17% is in the top ten. V shed 5 bases and J shed 6 bases, with 10 bases lying between them. The length of the CDR3 is 13 residues. This TCR came from a young man with COVID-19, enrolled during active disease. Sequenced sample: peripheral blood. The chain carries TRBV12-3 or TRBV12-4 and TRBJ2-2, with D possibly matching TRBD1 (5 bases). CDR3: CASSATGPGELFF. The CDR3 region has the DNA TGTGCCAGCAGTGCTACAGGCCCCGGGGAGCTGTTTTTT.